The 32 T cell receptor beta chains below were found in one sample sequenced in a study of sequential checkpoint blockade in melanoma. Libraries were prepared by immunoSEQ multiplex PCR; TCRdb keeps only in-frame clonotypes and omits some of them. The sample contains 35,000 to 50,000 clones, approximately 90% of which appear only once. This sample's treatment: randomized to nivolumab then ipilimumab (arm A) or the reverse (arm B). The sequencing here drew on CD8+ T cells sorted from blood (inferred from file names), taken from a patient given nivolumab and ipilimumab in sequence. Receptors were obtained from a human donor with melanoma.

The J gene is TRBJ1-1, the V gene TRBV6-5; D gene uncertain. Trimming took 0 bases from V and 2 from J, leaving 10 bases between them. The CDR3 has 15 residues. Per germline, CDR1 MNHEY and CDR2 SVGAGI. CDR3 region: CASSYSRVGNTEAFF. The CDR3 DNA follows: TGTGCCAGCAGTTACTCGAGGGTCGGAAACACTGAAGCTTTCTTT.

The chain carries TRBV10-1 and TRBJ2-7, with D possibly TRBD1 on 5 matching bases. Trimming shortened V by 0 bases and J by 6 bases, and 9 bases separated the two germline ends. The CDR3 contains 13 residues. Germline V CDR1 and CDR2: WNHNN, SYGVQD (reference sequence). In nucleotides, the CDR3 is TGCGCCAGCAGTGAGTCGACAGCCCGCGAGCAGTACTTC. This sequence encodes CASSESTAREQYF.

The gene calls are TRBV13 and TRBJ1-1; 8 positions match TRBD1. The CDR3 covers 15 residues. Germline assignment: CDR1 PRHDT and CDR2 FYEKMQ (reference sequence). Unmatched junction bases numbered 9, after V lost 6 bases and J lost 3 bases. Here the CDR3 reads CASRPQGAGDTEAFF. The DNA for the CDR3 is TGTGCCAGCAGGCCCCAGGGGGCGGGGGACACTGAAGCTTTCTTT.

The rearrangement joins TRBV4-2 to TRBJ2-2; D is perhaps TRBD1 (5 bases). Trimming stripped 1 base from V and 3 bases from J, with 15 bases between. CDR3 size: 17 residues. In germline, CDR1 is LGHNA, CDR2 YNFKEQ. The CDR3 is CASSQVFAGSDTGELFF. In nucleotides, the CDR3 is TGTGCCAGCAGCCAAGTTTTCGCAGGGTCGGACACCGGGGAGCTGTTTTTT.

Only a few counts were recorded for this clone. The gene calls are TRBV23-1 and TRBJ1-5; TRBD1 matches at 7 bases. TRBV23-1 is an ORF; its function is uncertain. This CDR3 region has 15 residues. J was trimmed by 4 bases and V by 3 bases; bases with no gene match: 6. The CDR3 sequence: CASSQKDRSNQPQHF. CDR3 in DNA: TGCGCCAGCAGTCAGAAGGACAGGTCGAATCAGCCCCAGCATTTT.

The CDR3 loop is CASGYSDEQFF. For the CDR3, the DNA is TGCGCCAGCGGCTACTCGGATGAGCAGTTCTTC. The rearrangement joins TRBV5-1 to TRBJ2-1; D gene ambiguous. This CDR3 is 11 amino acids long. Germline V gene lookup returns CDR1 SGHRS and CDR2 YFSETQ. V was shortened by 7 bases and J by 8 bases, with 10 bases between the two germline ends.

This chain joins TRBV15 and TRBJ2-5; tentatively, D is TRBD1 (6 bases). Near its end, the DNA agrees better with TRBJ2-7, so the J call may be wrong. This CDR3 comprises 13 residues. Germline CDR1 and CDR2: LNHNV and YYDKDF (reference sequence). The CDR3 region is CATSSVQGYEQYF. The CDR3 region has the DNA TGTGCCACCAGCAGTGTACAGGGCTACGAGCAGTACTTC.

The rearrangement joins TRBV5-6 to TRBJ2-7, with D possibly TRBD1 on 6 matching bases. This CDR3 comprises 15 residues. The germline V gene encodes CDR1 SGHDT and CDR2 YYEEEE. V dropped 0 bases and J dropped 4 bases, with 14 bases sitting between them. CDR3 protein: CASSLAGQIIYEQYV. The DNA for the CDR3 is TGTGCCAGCAGCTTGGCTGGACAGATAATTTACGAGCAGTACGTC.

The chain uses TRBV7-2 and TRBJ2-7; D is unclear. This CDR3 is built from 12 residues. With 3 bases removed from V and 6 bases from J, the gap between germline ends came to 9 bases. CDR1 SGHTA and CDR2 FQGNSA come from the germline V gene. CDR3 nucleotide sequence: TGTGCCAGCAGCTTGGGCATATCCGAGCAGTACGTC. Protein: CASSLGISEQYV.

V usage is TRBV5-4 and J usage is TRBJ2-7; perhaps TRBD2 as D (5 bases). The V end lost 1 base, the J end lost 5 bases, and 13 bases lay between the germline ends. CDR1 and CDR2 from the germline V gene are SGHNT and YYREEE (reference sequence). The CDR3 contains 14 residues. The DNA for the CDR3 is TGTGCCAGCAGCTTGTATGGGAGCAGCCACGAGCAGTACGTC. The encoded protein is CASSLYGSSHEQYV.

V usage is TRBV15 and J usage is TRBJ2-1; 12 bases align to TRBD2. The trim removed 5 bases at V and 8 bases at J, leaving 13 bases unmatched. Germline CDR1 reads LNHNV; CDR2 reads YYDKDF (reference sequence). This CDR3 is built from 17 residues. The CDR3 nucleotides are TGTGCCACCAGCCCCGCGGGGACTAGCGGGCCCCTCGATGAGCAGTTCTTC. Its protein product is CATSPAGTSGPLDEQFF. Full variable domain (rest looked up from reference TRBV15 and TRBJ2-1): DAMVIQNPRYQVTQFGKPVTLSCSQTLNHNVMYWYQQKSSQAPKLLFHYYDKDFNNEADTPDNFQSRRPNTSFCFLDIRSPGLGDTAMYLCATSPAGTSGPLDEQFFGPGTRLTVL.

The chain combines TRBV13 with TRBJ2-3; TRBD2 matches at 10 bases. CDR1 is PRHDT and CDR2 is FYEKMQ in the germline V gene (reference sequence). Trimming took 6 bases from V and 2 from J; bases not matched to a gene: 14. This CDR3 is 18 amino acids long. CDR3 region: CASRPPRRGLANTDTQYF. CDR3 in DNA: TGTGCCAGCAGGCCGCCCCGTCGGGGACTAGCGAACACAGATACGCAGTATTTT.

The rearrangement joins TRBV4-1 to TRBJ2-1; TRBD2 aligns across 13 bases. The germline CDR1 and CDR2 sequences are MGHRA and YSYEKL. The J segment lost 9 bases and the V segment lost 4 bases, leaving 6 bases of the junction unmatched. CDR3 length equals 15 residues. The CDR3 reads CASSLGLAGVVEQFF. DNA for the CDR3: TGCGCCAGCAGCCTCGGACTAGCGGGAGTGGTTGAGCAGTTCTTC.

CDR3 sequence: CASSQDNIVVRTGQQETQYF. The DNA for the CDR3 is TGCGCCAGCAGCCAAGATAATATCGTGGTCCGGACAGGGCAACAAGAGACCCAGTACTTC. This chain uses TRBV4-1 with TRBJ2-5; 8 nucleotides agree with TRBD1. CDR3 length: 20 amino acids. In germline, CDR1 is MGHRA, CDR2 YSYEKL. The trim removed 0 bases at V and 2 bases at J, leaving 17 bases unmatched.

The chain is built from TRBV6-5 and TRBJ2-1; 13 nucleotides match TRBD2. Germline values: CDR1 MNHEY, CDR2 SVGAGI. V shed 5 bases, J shed 10 bases, and the junction held 8 bases outside the gene matches. The length of the CDR3 is 15 residues. As DNA, the CDR3 is TGTGCCAGCAGTCTGGGACTAGCGGGACGGCGGGAGCAGTTCTTC. Translated, it gives CASSLGLAGRREQFF.

The chain employs TRBV5-4 and TRBJ2-1; D is perhaps TRBD2 (6 bases). The CDR3 consists of 16 residues. V was pared by 4 bases and J by 4 bases, with 18 bases between. Germline values: CDR1 SGHNT, CDR2 YYREEE (reference sequence). The CDR3 nucleotides read TGTGCCAGCAGCCCCTTGCTGGTAGCGGATTACAATGAGCAGTTCTTC. Protein product: CASSPLLVADYNEQFF. The whole variable domain, remainder taken from reference TRBV5-4 and TRBJ2-1, is ETGVTQSPTHLIKTRGQQVTLRCSSQSGHNTVSWYQQALGQGPQFIFQYYREEENGRGNFPPRFSGLQFPNYSSELNVNALELDDSALYLCASSPLLVADYNEQFFGPGTRLTVL.

The chain employs TRBV9 and TRBJ1-4; 8 nucleotides line up with TRBD1. Germline V CDR1 and CDR2: SGDLS, YYNGEE. J lost 6 bases, V lost 6 bases, and 7 bases had no gene match. This CDR3 contains 14 residues. CDR3 sequence reads: CASNEQGADEKLFF. The CDR3 DNA follows: TGTGCCAGCAACGAGCAGGGGGCAGATGAAAAACTGTTTTTT.

The chain couples TRBV7-6 to TRBJ2-2; possible D gene TRBD2, 6 bases. Between the trimmed V and J ends, which lost 4 bases and 6 bases, there was a span of 9 bases. In germline, CDR1 is SGHVS, CDR2 FNYEAQ. The CDR3 loop spans 13 amino acids. In nucleotides, the CDR3 is TGTGCCAGCAGCTCGGGAGTGCCCGGGGAGCTGTTTTTT. Translated, it gives CASSSGVPGELFF.

Remarks on this clone: The sample contains more than one DNA sequence encoding this CDR3. The V and J genes are TRBV7-3 and TRBJ1-1, with D unclear. V lost 6 bases and J lost 1, with 9 bases in between. The CDR3 consists of 13 residues. Germline V gives CDR1 SGHTA, CDR2 FQGTGA. The CDR3 is CASSLGSNTEAFF. In DNA form, the CDR3 reads TGTGCCAGCAGTCTAGGTTCGAACACTGAAGCTTTCTTT.

The gene calls are TRBV15 and TRBJ2-1; 12 nucleotides align to TRBD2. The V gene end was trimmed by 0 bases and the J gene end by 10 bases; junction bases not matched to a gene: 10. The CDR3 extends over 17 amino acids. Germline CDR1 LNHNV, CDR2 YYDKDF (reference sequence). The CDR3 nucleotides are TGTGCCACCAGCAGAGATGGACTAGCGGGAATCCCTAGGGAGCAGTTCTTC. Translation: CATSRDGLAGIPREQFF.

The chain links TRBV11-2 to TRBJ2-7; 12 bases agree with TRBD2. Germline loops: CDR1 SGHAT, CDR2 FQNNGV. CDR3 length: 14 residues. V dropped 4 bases and J dropped 7; count of bases not matched to a gene: 5. The DNA of the CDR3 is TGTGCCAGCAGCTCTGGACTAGCGGGATGGGAGCAGTACTTC. It is translated as CASSSGLAGWEQYF.

The rearrangement links TRBV4-1 to TRBJ2-1; TRBD2 agrees at 12 bases. Germline V gene sequence: CDR1 MGHRA, CDR2 YSYEKL. This CDR3 comprises 15 residues. Unmatched junction bases numbered 1, after V lost 1 base and J lost 6 bases. The DNA for the CDR3 is TGCGCCAGCAGCCAAGTGGGACTAGCGGGCAATGAGCAGTTCTTC. Its protein is CASSQVGLAGNEQFF.

As concerns this clone: A junction end diverges from the germline sequence, so it may reflect a read error. The chain uses TRBV7-9 and TRBJ2-2; D perhaps matches TRBD2 (5 bases). The CDR3 spans 13 residues. Germline V gene data show CDR1 as SEHNR and CDR2 as FQNEAQ (reference sequence). The CDR3 protein is CASSPEFAGELFF. CDR3 sequence (DNA): TGTGCCAGCAGCCCCGAGTTTGCCGGGGAGCTATTTTTT.

This chain uses TRBV13 with TRBJ1-2, with D perhaps matching TRBD1 (5 bases). V was clipped by 4 bases and J by 6 bases, with 15 bases between them. CDR1 PRHDT and CDR2 FYEKMQ come from the germline V gene (reference sequence). The CDR3 length is 14 residues. The CDR3 nucleotides read TGTGCCAGCAGCTACCTTCGGGGGGTGGATGGCTACACCTTC. It specifies CASSYLRGVDGYTF. Variable domain in full (rest from reference TRBV13 and TRBJ1-2): AAGVIQSPRHLIKEKRETATLKCYPIPRHDTVYWYQQGPGQDPQFLISFYEKMQSDKGSIPDRFSAQQFSDYHSELNMSSLELGDSALYFCASSYLRGVDGYTFGSGTRLTVV.

The V call is TRBV12-5, the J call TRBJ2-3; D uncertain. Deletions cut 3 bases from V and 2 bases from J, with 6 bases between. The CDR3 has 13 residues. Germline loops: CDR1 LGHNT, CDR2 FRNRAP. The CDR3 region is CASGFFNTDTQYF. The CDR3 bases are TGTGCTAGTGGTTTTTTCAACACAGATACGCAGTATTTT.

The chain uses TRBV7-9 and TRBJ2-1; weak D call: TRBD2 (6 bases). Germline assignment: CDR1 SEHNR and CDR2 FQNEAQ (reference sequence). The CDR3 has 15 amino acids. Trimming took 4 bases from V and 10 from J, leaving 20 bases between them. CDR3 DNA sequence: TGTGCCAGCAGCTCACCGTTAGTAGCGGCCGTGGAGCAGTTCTTC. Protein sequence: CASSSPLVAAVEQFF.

The V gene is TRBV9, the J gene TRBJ1-3; D is possibly TRBD1 (6 bases). This CDR3 region has 14 residues. Germline V gene lookup returns CDR1 SGDLS and CDR2 YYNGEE. Trimming shortened V by 2 bases and J by 0 bases, and 6 bases separated the two germline ends. CDR3 coding DNA: TGTGCCAGCAGCGTGGGGGCCTCTGGAAACACCATATATTTT. It yields the protein CASSVGASGNTIYF.

This clone has a single count. The gene calls are TRBV7-2 and TRBJ1-2; TRBD1 matches 9 bases. The CDR3 is made up of 16 amino acids. Germline V gene lookup returns CDR1 SGHTA and CDR2 FQGNSA. Trimming cost V 2 bases and J 8 bases; bases outside gene matches: 12. For the CDR3, the DNA is TGTGCCAGCAGCTTAAGTCCACAGGGGGCGTTCGGCGGCTACACCTTC. Amino acids: CASSLSPQGAFGGYTF. Variable domain in full (rest from reference TRBV7-2 and TRBJ1-2): GAGVSQSPSNKVTEKGKDVELRCDPISGHTALYWYRQSLGQGLEFLIYFQGNSAPDKSGLPSDRFSAERTGGSVSTLTIQRTQQEDSAVYLCASSLSPQGAFGGYTFGSGTRLTVV.

The V call is TRBV6-1, the J call TRBJ1-6, with 10 positions matching TRBD1. The CDR3 length is 14 residues. After removal of 5 bases from V and 9 bases from J, the junction contained 4 bases not matched to a gene. Per the germline V gene, CDR1 is MNHNS and CDR2 is SASEGT. The DNA for the CDR3 is TGTGCCAGCAGTTCCGACAGGGGGCTTTCACCCCTCCACTTT. Its translation: CASSSDRGLSPLHF.

The V call is TRBV5-8, the J call TRBJ1-5, with D hard to call. CDR3 length equals 14 residues. The V gene lost 4 bases and the J gene lost 3 bases, with 11 bases spanning the gap. Germline V CDR1 and CDR2: SGHTS, YDEGEE. For the CDR3, the DNA is TGTGCCAGCAGCCTACCAGGCGCCAATCAGCCCCAGCATTTT. Protein product: CASSLPGANQPQHF. Based on the CDR3 plus reference TRBV5-8 and TRBJ1-5, the full variable domain is EAGVTQSPTHLIKTRGQQATLRCSPISGHTSVYWYQQALGLGLQFLLWYDEGEERNRGNFPPRFSGRQFPNYSSELNVNALELEDSALYLCASSLPGANQPQHFGDGTRLSIL.

This chain uses TRBV27 with TRBJ2-1; TRBD1 agrees at 7 bases. Per the germline V gene, CDR1 is MNHEY and CDR2 is SMNVEV (reference sequence). The CDR3 consists of 14 residues. The V gene end was trimmed by 5 bases and the J gene end by 2 bases; junction bases not matched to a gene: 3. The CDR3 sequence: CASSATGPYNEQFF. The DNA for the CDR3 is TGTGCCAGCAGTGCGACAGGGCCCTACAATGAGCAGTTCTTC.

J is TRBJ1-1 and V is TRBV10-3, with D unresolved. Germline V gene lookup returns CDR1 ENHRY and CDR2 SYGVKD. With 3 bases removed from V and 1 base from J, the gap between germline ends came to 9 bases. This CDR3 comprises 14 residues. The CDR3 region has the DNA TGTGCCATCAGTGACCCCGGGTGGAACACTGAAGCTTTCTTT. It specifies CAISDPGWNTEAFF.